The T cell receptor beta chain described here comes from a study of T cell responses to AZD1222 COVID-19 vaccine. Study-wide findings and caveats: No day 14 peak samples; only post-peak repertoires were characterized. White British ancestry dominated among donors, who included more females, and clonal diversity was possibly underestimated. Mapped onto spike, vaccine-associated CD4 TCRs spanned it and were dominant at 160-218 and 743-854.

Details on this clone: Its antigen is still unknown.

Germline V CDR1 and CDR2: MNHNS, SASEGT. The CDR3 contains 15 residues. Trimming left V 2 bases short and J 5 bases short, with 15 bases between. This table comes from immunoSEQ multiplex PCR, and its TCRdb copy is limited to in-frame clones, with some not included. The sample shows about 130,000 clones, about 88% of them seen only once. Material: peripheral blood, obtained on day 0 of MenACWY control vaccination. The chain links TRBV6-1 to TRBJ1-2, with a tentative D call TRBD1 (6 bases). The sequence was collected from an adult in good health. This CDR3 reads CASSEKRGGTYGYTF. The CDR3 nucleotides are TGTGCCAGCAGTGAAAAAAGAGGGGGAACTTATGGCTACACCTTC.